This TCR beta chain appears in the sequencing data of a study of tumor-infiltrating lymphocytes in primary liver carcinoma. Study overall: Recorded tumor stage was T1-T3 N0M0, with diameters of about 4.2 to 11 cm. Findings and limits, study-wide: Blood had a significantly lower top-250-clone fraction than tumors did (p = 0.039). Comparison of CD4+ and CD8+ repertoires was precluded by bulk unsorted samples.

About this clonotype: The antigen is not known. At one of its ends the junction is not consistent with the germline gene, which may arise from a read error.

A constant-region primer primed TCR beta cDNA synthesis from about 530 ng of total RNA. TCR beta libraries came from three nested multiplex PCR rounds using slightly modified ARM-PCR. With TRBV1-TRBV30 forward primers and a C-beta reverse primer, the first two PCR rounds were run for 9 to 10 cycles each. TCRdb independently ran MiXCR on the multiplex PCR reads; one entry per CDR3 protein. This sample carries some 180,000 distinct CDR3 sequences, about 60% of them seen once, and the ten largest clones take around 68%. Germline V gene sequence: CDR1 MNHEY, CDR2 SVGAGI. The CDR3 sequence is 13 residues long. RNA isolated from unsorted whole blood supplied the blood RNA, with germline DNA also extracted.

The chain employs TRBV6-5 and TRBJ1-1, with D hard to call. This sequence was found in a middle-aged man with primary liver carcinoma and hepatitis B virus infection. The sequenced sample was peripheral blood. The CDR3, as DNA: TGTCCCAGCAAGCGGACTGCGGTCACTGAAGCTTTCTTT. The encoded protein is CPSKRTAVTEAFF.